The 30 T cell receptor beta chains below were found in one sample sequenced in a study of shared clonotypes between healthy human individuals. Assay: immunoSEQ multiplex PCR; the TCRdb copy retains only in-frame clones and omits some. The sample has about 2.4 million clones; 93% are singletons. Sequencing was carried out using naive CD4+ T cells from PBMCs. The subset here: CD45RA+ positively selected. The receptors here all came from a man between 18 and 35 years old in good health. Some clones in this sample may be carry-over from other donors' samples.

V usage is TRBV5-5 and J usage is TRBJ1-1, with 8 nucleotides matching TRBD1. V dropped 1 base and J dropped 4; count of bases not matched to a gene: 12. The CDR3 runs 17 residues. Germline assignment: CDR1 SGHKS and CDR2 YYEKEE (reference sequence). CDR3 coding DNA: TGTGCCAGCAGCTTGTGGCAGGGGGCGCGAATCGGCACTGAAGCTTTCTTT. Translating gives CASSLWQGARIGTEAFF.

This CDR3 reads CASSGTAPYNEQFF. In DNA form, the CDR3 reads TGTGCCAGCTCCGGGACAGCCCCCTACAATGAGCAGTTCTTC. V gene TRBV6-1 combines with J gene TRBJ2-1; 7 bases match TRBD1. Trimming removed 8 bases from V and 2 bases from J; junction bases left unmatched: 6. There are 14 residues in the CDR3. Germline assignment: CDR1 MNHNS and CDR2 SASEGT.

As for this clone: Other DNA sequences of this sample code for an identical CDR3. The rearrangement uses TRBV28 and TRBJ1-5; D gene uncertain. Between the trimmed V and J ends, which lost 5 bases and 4 bases, there was a span of 9 bases. The CDR3 is made up of 13 amino acids. Germline assignment: CDR1 MDHEN and CDR2 SYDVKM. The CDR3 protein is CASSLRPNQPQHF. The CDR3 DNA is TGTGCCAGCAGTCTCCGGCCAAATCAGCCCCAGCATTTT.

The chain links TRBV5-1 to TRBJ2-3; possibly TRBD1 for D (6 bases). The V end lost 2 bases, the J end lost 1 base, and 8 bases lay between the germline ends. CDR1 is SGHRS, CDR2 YFSETQ, per germline. The CDR3 has 14 residues. The CDR3 reads CASSFGQRTDTQYF. Written as DNA, the CDR3 is TGCGCCAGCAGCTTCGGACAGCGCACAGATACGCAGTATTTT.

The genes are TRBV15 and TRBJ2-4; a weak D match, TRBD1 (5 bases). In germline, CDR1 is LNHNV, CDR2 YYDKDF (reference sequence). The CDR3 has 15 residues. Deletions cut 5 bases from V and 0 bases from J, with 11 bases between. CDR3 in amino acids: CATSVTVLAKNIQYF. CDR3 DNA sequence: TGTGCCACCAGCGTGACAGTCCTAGCCAAAAACATTCAGTACTTC.

The chain carries TRBV2 and TRBJ2-5; D is possibly TRBD1 or TRBD2 (5 bases each). V lost 8 bases and J lost 5, with 12 bases in between. Germline loops: CDR1 SNHLY, CDR2 FYNNEI. The CDR3 extends over 12 amino acids. The CDR3 is CASEGRIETQYF. DNA for the CDR3: TGTGCCAGCGAGGGGCGCATTGAGACCCAGTACTTC. The complete variable domain, with remaining parts taken from reference TRBV2 and TRBJ2-5, reads EPEVTQTPSHQVTQMGQEVILRCVPISNHLYFYWYRQILGQKVEFLVSFYNNEISEKSEIFDDQFSVERPDGSNFTLKIRSTKLEDSAMYFCASEGRIETQYFGPGTRLLVL.

This clone turned up a few times. The rearrangement links TRBV5-1 to TRBJ1-1, with unresolved D. The CDR3 totals 18 residues. Germline V gives CDR1 SGHRS, CDR2 YFSETQ. Trimming left V 0 bases short and J 4 bases short, with 22 bases between. The CDR3 here is CASSLDVLHKVLGTEAFF. CDR3 nucleotide sequence: TGCGCCAGCAGCTTGGATGTTTTGCATAAGGTCCTCGGCACTGAAGCTTTCTTT.

V usage is TRBV7-2 and J usage is TRBJ2-1; 12 bases line up with TRBD2. The V segment lost 0 bases and the J segment 7 bases; nucleotides outside the gene matches: 4. Looked up from germline, CDR1 is SGHTA and CDR2 is FQGNSA. CDR3 length: 16 amino acids. The CDR3 nucleotides read TGTGCCAGCAGCTTAGCGAGGACTAGCGGGATTAATGAGCAGTTCTTC. Translating it yields CASSLARTSGINEQFF.

This chain uses TRBV10-1 with TRBJ2-5, with TRBD2 identical over 9 bases. The CDR3 loop spans 15 amino acids. CDR1 is WNHNN, CDR2 SYGVQD, per germline (reference sequence). Trimming took 3 bases from V and 1 from J; bases not matched to a gene: 3. The CDR3 DNA is TGCGCCAGCAGTGACTTGACTAGCGGCCAAGAGACCCAGTACTTC. Translating gives CASSDLTSGQETQYF.

This clone was observed a handful of times. J is TRBJ2-7 and V is TRBV29-1; D is undetermined. V shed 6 bases and J shed 2 bases, with 20 bases lying between them. The CDR3 spans 15 residues. Germline CDR1 is SQVTM and CDR2 is ANQGSEA. For the CDR3, the DNA is TGCAGCGTATCCTTGGTGGGGATGGGGACCTACGAGCAGTACTTC. This encodes CSVSLVGMGTYEQYF.

This clone appeared a single time. Other DNA sequences in this specimen translate into the identical CDR3. The chain employs TRBV7-2 and TRBJ1-3, with 9 positions matching TRBD1. Looked up from germline, CDR1 is SGHTA and CDR2 is FQGNSA. The junction had 6 bases not matched to a gene; V was cut back by 5 bases and J by 4 bases. The CDR3 runs 15 residues. The DNA of the CDR3 is TGTGCCAGCAGCCCTACAGGGGGCGCCGGAAACACCATATATTTT. Translation gives CASSPTGGAGNTIYF.

This clone has only a few counts. V gene TRBV19 combines with J gene TRBJ1-2; D is uncertain. The CDR3 loop spans 14 amino acids. Germline-derived CDR1 and CDR2 are LNHDA and SQIVND (reference sequence). The ends were cut back, 5 bases at V and 6 bases at J, with 16 bases in the middle. The DNA of the CDR3 is TGTGCCAGTAGTTCCTTGAGAGAGGTGGATGGCTACACCTTC. As protein: CASSSLREVDGYTF.

V gene TRBV19 combines with J gene TRBJ1-5; no firm D call. The CDR3 consists of 16 residues. Trimming pared 7 bases from V and 4 bases from J, leaving 20 bases between. Germline V lookup: CDR1 LNHDA, CDR2 SQIVND (reference sequence). The CDR3 spells CASKGSDFYGNQPQHF. CDR3 coding DNA: TGTGCCAGTAAGGGATCTGACTTTTATGGTAATCAGCCCCAGCATTTT.

Regarding this clone: Other DNA sequences in the sample encode the same CDR3. The chain couples TRBV5-1 to TRBJ2-2; no reliable D call. The CDR3 spans 13 residues. Between the trimmed V and J ends, which lost 3 bases and 5 bases, there was a span of 8 bases. The V gene's germline CDR1 is SGHRS and CDR2 YFSETQ. CDR3 DNA sequence: TGCGCCAGCAGCTCTGGTGGTACCGGGGAGCTGTTTTTT. It specifies CASSSGGTGELFF.

V usage is TRBV15 and J usage is TRBJ1-4; D perhaps matches TRBD1 (6 bases). The CDR3 totals 15 residues. The germline gives CDR1 LNHNV, CDR2 YYDKDF (reference sequence). V gave up 4 bases and J gave up 3 bases, with 12 bases separating them. This CDR3 reads CATSKAQGPNEKLFF. The CDR3 DNA reads as TGTGCCACCAGCAAAGCACAGGGCCCTAATGAAAAACTGTTTTTT.

This chain links TRBV14 with TRBJ1-1; 9 nucleotides match TRBD1. The CDR3 loop spans 13 amino acids. The germline CDR1 and CDR2 sequences are SGHDN and FVKESK. V gave up 6 bases and J gave up 7 bases; unmatched junction bases: 6. The CDR3 sequence is CASSYRGRGEAFF. CDR3 coding DNA: TGTGCCAGCAGTTACAGGGGGCGAGGTGAAGCTTTCTTT.

V gene TRBV6-5 combines with J gene TRBJ1-1; D ambiguous. The germline V gene has CDR1 MNHEY and CDR2 SVGAGI. V was trimmed by 6 bases and J by 2 bases, leaving 7 bases between them. This CDR3 spans 12 amino acids. The CDR3 sequence is CASSRPNTEAFF. The CDR3 DNA reads TGTGCCAGCAGCCGCCCCAACACTGAAGCTTTCTTT.

The chain joins TRBV19 to TRBJ2-1, with 12 bases matching TRBD2. This CDR3 is built from 18 residues. Germline CDR1 and CDR2: LNHDA and SQIVND (reference sequence). The V segment lost 4 bases and the J segment 7 bases; nucleotides outside the gene matches: 14. The CDR3 region is CASSTRLAGAEGRNEQFF. The CDR3 region has the DNA TGTGCCAGTAGTACCCGACTAGCGGGAGCAGAAGGTCGGAATGAGCAGTTCTTC.

CDR3 sequence reads: CASSLAQMNTEAFF. The DNA of the CDR3 is TGTGCCAGCAGCTTGGCCCAAATGAACACTGAAGCTTTCTTT. V usage is TRBV5-4 and J usage is TRBJ1-1; D is unresolved. V gave up 0 bases and J gave up 0 bases, with 6 bases separating them. The length of the CDR3 is 14 residues. Per germline, CDR1 SGHNT and CDR2 YYREEE (reference sequence).

This sequence joins TRBV7-2 and TRBJ2-7; D is unclear. The CDR3 runs 13 residues. Between the trimmed V and J ends, which lost 0 bases and 6 bases, there was a span of 9 bases. Germline V CDR1 and CDR2: SGHTA, FQGNSA. The CDR3 sequence is CASSLAYVGEQYF. The CDR3 DNA follows: TGTGCCAGCAGCTTAGCGTATGTGGGCGAGCAGTACTTC.

The J gene is TRBJ2-1, the V gene TRBV7-3; TRBD2 agrees at 7 bases. Germline values: CDR1 SGHTA, CDR2 FQGTGA. The CDR3 spans 13 residues. V shed 1 base, J shed 9 bases, and the junction held 3 bases outside the gene matches. Here the CDR3 DNA reads TGTGCCAGCAGCTTAAGCGGGAGCGGTGAGCAGTTCTTC. Translating gives CASSLSGSGEQFF.

The chain carries TRBV28 and TRBJ2-7; D gene unclear. Germline V CDR1 and CDR2: MDHEN, SYDVKM. CDR3 size: 10 residues. V dropped 6 bases and J dropped 6 bases, with 6 bases sitting between them. The CDR3 region is CASSRSEQYF. The CDR3 region has the DNA TGTGCCAGCAGCCGTTCCGAGCAGTACTTC.

The J gene is TRBJ2-4, the V gene TRBV28; 7 bases align to TRBD2. V trimming: 3 bases; J trimming: 1 base; junction bases outside the gene matches: 15. The CDR3 loop spans 19 amino acids. Germline assignment: CDR1 MDHEN and CDR2 SYDVKM. CDR3 coding DNA: TGTGCCAGCAGTTTTTTTATCGGTTGGCGGGAGTGGGCCAAAAACATTCAGTACTTC. Translation: CASSFFIGWREWAKNIQYF.

The chain has TRBV29-1 and TRBJ2-1; TRBD2 aligns across 8 bases. In germline, CDR1 is SQVTM, CDR2 ANQGSEA. The CDR3 consists of 16 residues. The ends lost 3 bases at V and 2 bases at J; junction bases unmatched: 9. CDR3 sequence: CSVEATVAGPYNEQFF. CDR3 nucleotides: TGCAGCGTTGAGGCGACCGTAGCGGGACCCTACAATGAGCAGTTCTTC.

The rearrangement links TRBV7-9 to TRBJ2-1; D not certain. CDR3 length equals 12 residues. Germline CDR1 is SEHNR and CDR2 is FQNEAQ (reference sequence). V was shortened by 4 bases and J by 3 bases, with 4 bases between the two germline ends. The CDR3 DNA sequence: TGTGCCAGCAGCTCACTCTACAATGAGCAGTTCTTC. This encodes CASSSLYNEQFF.

In this sample, this clone turned up once. A read error may produce the germline difference seen at one junction end. The chain employs TRBV7-9 and TRBJ1-1; tentative D call: TRBD1 (5 bases). This CDR3 is built from 15 residues. CDR1 and CDR2 (germline): SEHNR, FQNEAQ (reference sequence). CDR3: CASSLAPRGVPEAFF. In nucleotides, the CDR3 is TGTGCCAGCAGCCTAGCCCCCCGGGGGGTACCTGAAGCTTTCTTT.

The chain has TRBV7-9 and TRBJ2-1, with 8 bases aligning to TRBD2. After removal of 5 bases from V and 4 bases from J, the junction contained 10 bases not matched to a gene. CDR3 length equals 16 residues. CDR1 SEHNR and CDR2 FQNEAQ come from the germline V gene (reference sequence). Here the CDR3 reads CASSPRLASVYNEQFF. The CDR3 nucleotides read TGTGCCAGCAGCCCGAGACTAGCGTCAGTGTACAATGAGCAGTTCTTC.

The gene calls are TRBV19 and TRBJ1-5; unclear D gene. The CDR3 runs to 14 residues. Germline lookup yields CDR1 LNHDA and CDR2 SQIVND (reference sequence). The V and J ends lost 5 bases and 5 bases respectively, with 13 bases between them. The CDR3 DNA reads as TGTGCCAGTAGTGCCCCGCGGACCTATCAGCCCCAGCATTTT. Protein: CASSAPRTYQPQHF.

This clone occurred once. The chain recombines TRBV25-1 with TRBJ1-1, with TRBD1 as a possible D gene (5 bases). The V and J ends lost 3 bases and 3 bases respectively, with 14 bases between them. The V gene's germline CDR1 is MGHDK and CDR2 SYGVNS. The CDR3 runs 15 residues. CDR3 bases: TGTGCCAGCAGTGACCCCAGGGAGGGAGACACTGAAGCTTTCTTT. This codes for CASSDPREGDTEAFF.

As regards this clone: This specimen includes other DNA sequences encoding the same CDR3. The chain has TRBV9 and TRBJ2-3; D gene ambiguous. The germline V gene has CDR1 SGDLS and CDR2 YYNGEE. This CDR3 region has 13 residues. V was trimmed by 2 bases and J by 0 bases, leaving 4 bases between them. CDR3 in amino acids: CASSVTSTDTQYF. CDR3 nucleotide sequence: TGTGCCAGCAGCGTGACAAGCACAGATACGCAGTATTTT.